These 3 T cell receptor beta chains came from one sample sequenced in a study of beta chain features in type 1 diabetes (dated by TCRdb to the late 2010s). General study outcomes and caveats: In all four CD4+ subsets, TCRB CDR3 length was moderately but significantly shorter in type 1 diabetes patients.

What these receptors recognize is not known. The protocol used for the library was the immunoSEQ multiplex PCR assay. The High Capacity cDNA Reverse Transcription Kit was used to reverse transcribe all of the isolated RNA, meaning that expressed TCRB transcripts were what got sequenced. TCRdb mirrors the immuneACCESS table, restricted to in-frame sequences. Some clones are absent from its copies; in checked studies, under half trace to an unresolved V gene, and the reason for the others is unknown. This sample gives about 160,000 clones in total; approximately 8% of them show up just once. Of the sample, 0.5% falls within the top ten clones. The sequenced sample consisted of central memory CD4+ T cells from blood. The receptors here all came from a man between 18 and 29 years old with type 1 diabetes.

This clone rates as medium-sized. This chain's CDR3 is CASTLQGDAGNTIYF. The CDR3 region has the DNA TGTGCCAGTACCTTACAGGGGGACGCTGGAAACACCATATATTTT. The chain joins TRBV27 to TRBJ1-3; 8 nucleotides agree with TRBD1. The CDR3 consists of 15 residues. Germline lookup yields CDR1 MNHEY and CDR2 SMNVEV (reference sequence). V gave up 9 bases and J gave up 2 bases; unmatched junction bases: 9.

In nucleotides, the CDR3 is TGCAGCGTTGCTCAAACTGCAACTAGCACAGATACGCAGTATTTT. Translation gives CSVAQTATSTDTQYF. The V gene is TRBV29-1, the J gene TRBJ2-3; D gene unclear. Trimming shortened V by 4 bases and J by 0 bases, and 14 bases separated the two germline ends. Germline CDR1 is SQVTM and CDR2 is ANQGSEA. The CDR3 is made up of 15 amino acids.

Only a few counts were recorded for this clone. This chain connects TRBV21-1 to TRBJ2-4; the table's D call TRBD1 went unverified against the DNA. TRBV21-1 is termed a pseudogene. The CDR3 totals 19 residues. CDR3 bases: TGTGCCAGCAGGAGCCGGGACAGGGACGGTCGGGTAGCCAAAAACATTCAGTACTTC. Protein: CASRSRDRDGRVAKNIQYF.